The 8 T cell receptor beta chains in this list originate from one sample, sequenced in a study of control samples from healthy donors and cancer patients. Profiled with immunoSEQ multiplex PCR; TCRdb holds only in-frame clones, not every one. The top ten hold just over 1% of the sample, which has about 160,000 clones, under 96% seen once. Sequencing was performed on blood. The source is a woman aged 25 to 39 in good health.

The V call is TRBV3-1 (or the pseudogene TRBV3-2), the J call TRBJ1-1; D gene ambiguous. V lost 4 bases, J lost 7 bases, and 7 bases lay in between. Germline assignment: CDR1 LGHDT and CDR2 YNNKEL (reference sequence). This CDR3 contains 11 residues. Written as DNA, the CDR3 is TGTGCCAGCAGCCGTCGGGATGAAGCTTTCTTT. Amino acids: CASSRRDEAFF.

The chain links TRBV24-1 to TRBJ1-5, with D perhaps TRBD1 (5 bases). The germline CDR1 and CDR2 sequences are KGHDR and SFDVKD. This CDR3 region has 16 residues. V lost 3 bases to trimming and J lost 0 bases, with 11 bases between them. The CDR3 loop is CATSDGQEYSNQPQHF. CDR3 DNA sequence: TGTGCCACCAGTGATGGACAAGAGTATAGCAATCAGCCCCAGCATTTT.

The chain carries TRBV5-1 and TRBJ2-5; no definite D call. The V end lost 2 bases, the J end lost 0 bases, and 8 bases lay between the germline ends. CDR3 length equals 14 residues. The germline CDR1 and CDR2 sequences are SGHRS and YFSETQ. CDR3 in amino acids: CASSLIGHQETQYF. DNA for the CDR3: TGCGCCAGCAGCTTAATCGGGCACCAAGAGACCCAGTACTTC.

The V gene is TRBV19, the J gene TRBJ2-1, with 8 bases aligning to TRBD1. With V trimmed by 5 bases and J by 7 bases, 4 bases remained unmatched. Germline CDR1 reads LNHDA; CDR2 reads SQIVND (reference sequence). The CDR3 is made up of 13 amino acids. CDR3 sequence (DNA): TGTGCCAGTAGTTTTACAGGGGGTAATGAGCAGTTCTTC. Translated, it gives CASSFTGGNEQFF.

V and J are TRBV5-4 and TRBJ1-1; 7 positions match TRBD1. CDR1 SGHNT and CDR2 YYREEE come from the germline V gene (reference sequence). The CDR3 totals 16 residues. J gave up 0 bases and V 4 bases, and 9 bases lay outside the gene matches. For the CDR3, the DNA is TGTGCCAGCAGCCCTGAGGGGGCCCGGATGAACACTGAAGCTTTCTTT. It codes for CASSPEGARMNTEAFF.

This clone appeared a few times. The J gene is TRBJ1-1, the V gene TRBV25-1; D uncertain. V dropped 4 bases and J dropped 3 bases, with 9 bases sitting between them. The CDR3 spans 13 residues. Looked up from germline, CDR1 is MGHDK and CDR2 is SYGVNS. For the CDR3, the DNA is TGTGCCAGCAGTGCGGCGGGGTACACTGAAGCTTTCTTT. It specifies CASSAAGYTEAFF.

The rearrangement joins TRBV19 to TRBJ1-5; D possibly corresponds to TRBD1 (5 bases). Germline CDR1 and CDR2: LNHDA and SQIVND (reference sequence). Deletions cut 6 bases from V and 11 bases from J, with 11 bases between. The CDR3 runs 11 residues. CDR3 region: CASRGPRAQHF. CDR3 nucleotide sequence: TGTGCCAGTAGGGGTCCCAGGGCCCAGCATTTT.

This chain links TRBV7-3 with TRBJ2-1; D tentatively fits TRBD1 or TRBD2 (5 bases each). Trimming cost V 2 bases and J 9 bases, with 8 bases left between them. The CDR3 length is 12 residues. CDR1 is SGHTA and CDR2 is FQGTGA in the germline V gene. The CDR3 here is CASSLGTTEQFF. For the CDR3, the DNA is TGTGCCAGCAGCTTAGGGACGACTGAGCAGTTCTTC.